Listed below are T cell receptor beta chains from one sample, sequenced in a study of blood T cell repertoires in COVID-19. The protocol was immunoSEQ multiplex PCR, while the TCRdb copy is restricted to in-frame clones and leaves out a portion. The sample includes roughly 190,000 clones, 80% to 85% of them seen just once. The source material was peripheral blood. Source of these receptors: a middle-aged woman with acute or convalescent COVID-19. CDR3s include the opening cysteine and the closing phenylalanine or tryptophan. Fields, in order: V gene, clone size, J gene, D gene, CDR3 protein, CDR3 DNA. The D gene is left open where the match is weak. Clone size is stated in some rows and not others, as once, few, many or a class when expanded.

v_call: TRBV7-3; clone_size: NA; j_call: TRBJ1-6; d_call: NA; cdr3_aa: CASSSGNSPLHF; cdr3_nt: TGTGCCAGCAGCTCCGGTAATTCACCCCTCCACTTT
v_call: TRBV5-6; clone_size: NA; j_call: TRBJ1-1; d_call: NA; cdr3_aa: CATRSVMNTEAFF; cdr3_nt: TGTGCCACCCGAAGCGTAATGAACACTGAAGCTTTCTTT
v_call: TRBV18; clone_size: NA; j_call: TRBJ1-4; d_call: NA; cdr3_aa: CASSPAGGEGKLFF; cdr3_nt: TGTGCCAGCTCACCTGCCGGCGGGGAAGGAAAACTGTTTTTT
v_call: TRBV5-1; clone_size: NA; j_call: TRBJ2-1; d_call: TRBD2; cdr3_aa: CASSFSSGGSSYNEQFF; cdr3_nt: TGCGCCAGCAGCTTTTCTAGCGGGGGGAGCTCCTACAATGAGCAGTTCTTC
v_call: TRBV4-1; clone_size: NA; j_call: TRBJ2-1; d_call: TRBD1; cdr3_aa: CASSAHRGSGYNEQFF; cdr3_nt: TGCGCCAGCAGCGCGCACAGGGGCAGTGGTTACAATGAGCAGTTCTTC
v_call: TRBV5-4; clone_size: NA; j_call: TRBJ1-2; d_call: TRBD1; cdr3_aa: CASRSTGANYGYTF; cdr3_nt: TGTGCCAGCCGTTCGACAGGGGCTAACTATGGCTACACCTTC
v_call: TRBV15; clone_size: NA; j_call: TRBJ1-1; d_call: NA; cdr3_aa: CATSRRGGAMNTEAFF; cdr3_nt: TGTGCCACCAGCAGGCGGGGAGGGGCAATGAACACTGAAGCTTTCTTT
v_call: TRBV28; clone_size: once; j_call: TRBJ1-2; d_call: TRBD1; cdr3_aa: CASIPPDRVKGYTF; cdr3_nt: TGTGCCAGCATACCGCCGGACAGGGTAAAGGGCTACACCTTC
v_call: TRBV9; clone_size: once; j_call: TRBJ2-5; d_call: NA; cdr3_aa: CASTRGTQETQYF; cdr3_nt: TGTGCCAGCACCCGGGGGACCCAAGAGACCCAGTACTTC
v_call: TRBV7-3; clone_size: once; j_call: TRBJ1-6; d_call: TRBD1; cdr3_aa: CASSWGQKNSPLHF; cdr3_nt: TGTGCCAGCAGCTGGGGACAGAAAAATTCACCCCTCCACTTT
v_call: TRBV25-1; clone_size: NA; j_call: TRBJ2-7; d_call: NA; cdr3_aa: CASTPRIPRSGTYEQYF; cdr3_nt: TGTGCCAGCACCCCCCGGATTCCAAGGTCGGGTACCTACGAGCAGTACTTC
v_call: TRBV30; clone_size: NA; j_call: TRBJ2-5; d_call: TRBD2; cdr3_aa: CAWSRAGGPQETQYF; cdr3_nt: TGTGCCTGGAGTAGAGCGGGAGGGCCCCAAGAGACCCAGTACTTC
v_call: TRBV10-2; clone_size: NA; j_call: TRBJ2-1; d_call: TRBD2; cdr3_aa: CASYSGRANNEQFF; cdr3_nt: TGCGCCAGCTATAGCGGGAGGGCGAACAATGAGCAGTTCTTC
v_call: TRBV11-3; clone_size: NA; j_call: TRBJ2-6; d_call: TRBD1; cdr3_aa: CASSPGGYGANVLTF; cdr3_nt: TGTGCCAGCAGCCCAGGGGGTTATGGGGCCAACGTCCTGACTTTC
v_call: TRBV6-4; clone_size: few; j_call: TRBJ1-5; d_call: TRBD1; cdr3_aa: CASDRADQPQHF; cdr3_nt: TGTGCCAGCGACAGGGCCGATCAGCCCCAGCATTTT
v_call: TRBV9; clone_size: NA; j_call: TRBJ2-7; d_call: TRBD2; cdr3_aa: CASSPGGLAGVGEQYF; cdr3_nt: TGTGCCAGCAGCCCCGGCGGACTAGCGGGAGTTGGCGAGCAGTACTTC
v_call: TRBV6-5; clone_size: NA; j_call: TRBJ2-7; d_call: TRBD1; cdr3_aa: CASSYGTGFPSYEQYF; cdr3_nt: TGTGCCAGCAGTTATGGGACAGGGTTTCCCTCATACGAGCAGTACTTC
v_call: TRBV10-3; clone_size: NA; j_call: TRBJ1-2; d_call: TRBD1; cdr3_aa: CAINRQGGLNGYTF; cdr3_nt: TGTGCCATCAACAGACAGGGCGGACTCAATGGCTACACCTTC
v_call: TRBV19; clone_size: NA; j_call: TRBJ1-2; d_call: TRBD1; cdr3_aa: CASSIRDRGVGGYTF; cdr3_nt: TGTGCCAGTAGTATAAGGGACAGGGGAGTAGGGGGCTACACCTTC
v_call: TRBV3-1/TRBV3-2; clone_size: NA; j_call: TRBJ2-5; d_call: NA; cdr3_aa: CASSQAQGPETQYF; cdr3_nt: TGTGCCAGCAGCCAAGCCCAGGGCCCAGAGACCCAGTACTTC
v_call: TRBV7-3; clone_size: NA; j_call: TRBJ2-1; d_call: TRBD2; cdr3_aa: CASSQLGSGGAGNEQFF; cdr3_nt: TGTGCCAGCAGCCAACTAGGTAGCGGGGGGGCCGGAAATGAGCAGTTCTTC
v_call: TRBV13; clone_size: NA; j_call: TRBJ2-6; d_call: NA; cdr3_aa: CASSRSGANVLTF; cdr3_nt: TGTGCCAGCAGTCGCTCTGGGGCCAACGTCCTGACTTTC
v_call: TRBV7-9; clone_size: NA; j_call: TRBJ1-5; d_call: TRBD1; cdr3_aa: CASSQLGTGNQPQHF; cdr3_nt: TGTGCCAGCAGCCAACTGGGGACAGGCAATCAGCCCCAGCATTTT
v_call: TRBV7-8; clone_size: NA; j_call: TRBJ2-4; d_call: NA; cdr3_aa: CASSGPGQILAKNIQYF; cdr3_nt: TGTGCCAGCAGCGGGCCGGGACAAATACTAGCCAAAAACATTCAGTACTTC
v_call: TRBV19; clone_size: NA; j_call: TRBJ2-3; d_call: NA; cdr3_aa: CASSMGGGWREAQYF; cdr3_nt: TGTGCCAGTAGTATGGGAGGGGGCTGGCGGGAGGCGCAGTATTTT
v_call: TRBV19; clone_size: NA; j_call: TRBJ2-7; d_call: NA; cdr3_aa: CASSITRDSYEQYF; cdr3_nt: TGTGCCAGTAGTATAACCCGGGACTCTTACGAGCAGTACTTC
v_call: TRBV19; clone_size: NA; j_call: TRBJ1-1; d_call: NA; cdr3_aa: CASSHMLNTEAFF; cdr3_nt: TGTGCCAGTAGTCACATGTTGAACACTGAAGCTTTCTTT
v_call: TRBV19; clone_size: NA; j_call: TRBJ1-2; d_call: NA; cdr3_aa: CATHHDLGYTF; cdr3_nt: TGTGCCACCCACCATGACTTGGGCTACACCTTC
v_call: TRBV5-1; clone_size: NA; j_call: TRBJ2-1; d_call: NA; cdr3_aa: CASSPHRNEQFF; cdr3_nt: TGCGCCAGCAGCCCCCACAGGAATGAGCAGTTCTTC
v_call: TRBV4-2; clone_size: NA; j_call: TRBJ1-6; d_call: NA; cdr3_aa: CASSQDKSPQVLYPLHF; cdr3_nt: TGTGCCAGCAGCCAAGATAAAAGTCCACAGGTGTTATATCCCCTCCACTTT
v_call: TRBV29-1; clone_size: once; j_call: TRBJ2-5; d_call: NA; cdr3_aa: CSVGQIQETQYF; cdr3_nt: TGCAGCGTTGGACAAATCCAAGAGACCCAGTACTTC
v_call: TRBV2; clone_size: once; j_call: TRBJ1-2; d_call: NA; cdr3_aa: CASSDAQGLGYGYTF; cdr3_nt: TGTGCCAGCAGTGACGCCCAGGGGCTGGGCTACGGCTACACCTTC
v_call: TRBV13; clone_size: NA; j_call: TRBJ1-3; d_call: NA; cdr3_aa: CASSLGAVRNTIYF; cdr3_nt: TGTGCCAGCAGCCTAGGGGCGGTTAGAAACACCATATATTTT
v_call: TRBV12-3/TRBV12-4; clone_size: NA; j_call: TRBJ2-3; d_call: NA; cdr3_aa: CASRYSDTQYF; cdr3_nt: TGTGCCAGCAGGTATTCAGATACGCAGTATTTT
v_call: TRBV27; clone_size: NA; j_call: TRBJ1-2; d_call: NA; cdr3_aa: CASSLSPGTYGYTF; cdr3_nt: TGTGCCAGCAGTTTATCGCCAGGGACATATGGCTACACCTTC
v_call: TRBV3-1/TRBV3-2; clone_size: NA; j_call: TRBJ2-7; d_call: TRBD1; cdr3_aa: CASSRRTGILYEQYF; cdr3_nt: TGTGCCAGCAGCCGAAGGACAGGGATCCTGTACGAGCAGTACTTC
v_call: TRBV24-1; clone_size: NA; j_call: TRBJ2-5; d_call: TRBD1; cdr3_aa: CATSEPKQGASQETQYF; cdr3_nt: TGTGCCACCAGTGAACCAAAACAGGGGGCGTCACAAGAGACCCAGTACTTC
v_call: TRBV5-1; clone_size: NA; j_call: TRBJ2-1; d_call: NA; cdr3_aa: CASSLQGGAYNEQFF; cdr3_nt: TGCGCCAGCAGCTTGCAGGGCGGAGCCTACAATGAGCAGTTCTTC
v_call: TRBV30; clone_size: NA; j_call: TRBJ1-1; d_call: NA; cdr3_aa: CAWRRTAASEAFF; cdr3_nt: TGTGCCTGGAGGAGGACAGCGGCCAGTGAAGCTTTCTTT
v_call: TRBV7-2; clone_size: NA; j_call: TRBJ2-7; d_call: TRBD2; cdr3_aa: CASSRSRTSGDSYEQYF; cdr3_nt: TGTGCCAGCAGCAGATCCCGGACTAGCGGGGACTCCTACGAGCAGTACTTC
v_call: TRBV6-5; clone_size: NA; j_call: TRBJ2-5; d_call: TRBD1; cdr3_aa: CASNKVPGQGQTQYF; cdr3_nt: TGTGCCAGCAACAAAGTCCCGGGACAGGGACAGACCCAGTACTTC
v_call: TRBV5-1; clone_size: NA; j_call: TRBJ2-1; d_call: NA; cdr3_aa: CASSLDASEQFF; cdr3_nt: TGCGCCAGCAGCTTGGATGCTAGTGAGCAGTTCTTC
v_call: TRBV30; clone_size: NA; j_call: TRBJ2-3; d_call: NA; cdr3_aa: CAWNVGGTDTQYF; cdr3_nt: TGTGCCTGGAACGTCGGGGGCACAGATACGCAGTATTTT
v_call: TRBV12-3/TRBV12-4; clone_size: once; j_call: TRBJ2-1; d_call: TRBD1; cdr3_aa: CASHDRVAEQFF; cdr3_nt: TGTGCCAGCCACGACAGGGTGGCTGAGCAGTTCTTC
v_call: TRBV19; clone_size: NA; j_call: TRBJ1-6; d_call: NA; cdr3_aa: CASSIGTGLNSPLHF; cdr3_nt: TGTGCCAGTAGTATAGGAACAGGTCTAAATTCACCCCTCCACTTT
v_call: TRBV20-1; clone_size: NA; j_call: TRBJ1-6; d_call: NA; cdr3_aa: CSAPWEGPLHF; cdr3_nt: TGCAGTGCCCCCTGGGAGGGACCCCTCCACTTT
v_call: TRBV18; clone_size: NA; j_call: TRBJ2-3; d_call: NA; cdr3_aa: CASSRQRDTDTQYF; cdr3_nt: TGTGCCAGCTCAAGACAGAGAGACACAGATACGCAGTATTTT
v_call: TRBV13; clone_size: NA; j_call: TRBJ2-1; d_call: TRBD2; cdr3_aa: CASSGSGTSGYNEQFF; cdr3_nt: TGTGCCAGCAGCGGGTCCGGGACTAGCGGGTACAATGAGCAGTTCTTC
v_call: TRBV5-5; clone_size: NA; j_call: TRBJ1-1; d_call: NA; cdr3_aa: CASSWEVVGNTEAFF; cdr3_nt: TGTGCCAGCAGCTGGGAGGTTGTCGGGAACACTGAAGCTTTCTTT
v_call: TRBV7-8; clone_size: NA; j_call: TRBJ2-5; d_call: NA; cdr3_aa: CASTPWRGGKVQETQYF; cdr3_nt: TGTGCCAGCACCCCTTGGAGGGGCGGGAAGGTCCAAGAGACCCAGTACTTC
v_call: TRBV24-1; clone_size: NA; j_call: TRBJ2-5; d_call: NA; cdr3_aa: CATSDVRDVETQYF; cdr3_nt: TGTGCCACCAGTGATGTTCGGGATGTGGAGACCCAGTACTTC
v_call: TRBV10-3; clone_size: NA; j_call: TRBJ2-2; d_call: NA; cdr3_aa: CAIRVRWGVNTGELFF; cdr3_nt: TGTGCCATCAGAGTAAGATGGGGCGTGAACACCGGGGAGCTGTTTTTT
v_call: TRBV7-9; clone_size: few; j_call: TRBJ1-4; d_call: TRBD1; cdr3_aa: CASSTQGEPNEKLFF; cdr3_nt: TGTGCCAGCAGCACACAGGGGGAGCCTAATGAAAAACTGTTTTTT
v_call: TRBV10-3; clone_size: NA; j_call: TRBJ2-3; d_call: TRBD2; cdr3_aa: CAISESKAGRTDTQYF; cdr3_nt: TGTGCCATCAGTGAGTCGAAAGCGGGAAGAACAGATACGCAGTATTTT
v_call: TRBV5-1; clone_size: once; j_call: TRBJ2-7; d_call: TRBD2; cdr3_aa: CASSAAGLASYEQYF; cdr3_nt: TGCGCCAGCAGCGCAGCGGGACTAGCATCCTACGAGCAGTACTTC
v_call: TRBV4-1; clone_size: NA; j_call: TRBJ2-1; d_call: TRBD2; cdr3_aa: CASSQAPAGGNNEQFF; cdr3_nt: TGCGCCAGCAGCCAAGCCCCAGCGGGGGGGAACAATGAGCAGTTCTTC